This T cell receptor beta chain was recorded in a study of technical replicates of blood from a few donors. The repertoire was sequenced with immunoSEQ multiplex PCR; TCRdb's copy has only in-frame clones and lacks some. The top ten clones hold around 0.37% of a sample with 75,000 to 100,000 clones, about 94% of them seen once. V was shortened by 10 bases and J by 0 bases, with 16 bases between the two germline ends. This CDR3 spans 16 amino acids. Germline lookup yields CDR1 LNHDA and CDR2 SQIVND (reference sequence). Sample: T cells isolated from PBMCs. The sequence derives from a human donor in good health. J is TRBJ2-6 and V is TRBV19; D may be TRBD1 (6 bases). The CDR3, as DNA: TGTGCCACAAAAGGGACATTTAACTCTGGGGCCAACGTCCTGACTTTC. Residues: CATKGTFNSGANVLTF.